Given below is one T cell receptor beta chain in context. Its antigen is undetermined. Germline is not matched at one junction end, which may reflect a read error. These data belong to a study of tumor-infiltrating lymphocytes in primary liver carcinoma. Study-wide findings and caveats: Tumor-adjacent and tumor-blood pairs overlapped less than tumor region pairs did. Samples were bulk unsorted, so CD4+ and CD8+ repertoires were not compared.

The germline gives CDR1 MNHEY, CDR2 SVGAGI. This CDR3 has 15 amino acids. Extraction also yielded germline DNA, while blood RNA was obtained from unsorted whole blood. None of the patients had received treatment, and all had chronic HBV infection. Before any surgery took place, approximately 4 milliliters of peripheral blood were collected. The researchers produced TCR beta cDNA from around 0.5 ug total RNA with a constant-region primer. Slightly modified ARM-PCR with three nested multiplex PCR rounds yielded TCR beta libraries. A C-beta reverse primer and TRBV1-TRBV30 forward primers served in each of the first two PCR rounds, at about 10 cycles apiece. TCRdb reprocessed the multiplex PCR reads with MiXCR, giving one entry per CDR3 protein. Counted here are about 320,000 distinct CDR3 sequences, 58% occurring once; the ten biggest clones make up over 15%.

The TCR comes from a woman in her twenties or thirties with primary liver carcinoma and hepatitis B virus infection. The sequenced sample consisted of peripheral blood. V is TRBV6-5 and J is TRBJ2-1; tentatively, D is TRBD2 (6 bases). The CDR3 loop reads CASRCGISSYNEQFF. The CDR3 coding sequence is TGCGCCAGCAGATGCGGGATCAGCTCCTACAATGAGCAGTTCTTC.